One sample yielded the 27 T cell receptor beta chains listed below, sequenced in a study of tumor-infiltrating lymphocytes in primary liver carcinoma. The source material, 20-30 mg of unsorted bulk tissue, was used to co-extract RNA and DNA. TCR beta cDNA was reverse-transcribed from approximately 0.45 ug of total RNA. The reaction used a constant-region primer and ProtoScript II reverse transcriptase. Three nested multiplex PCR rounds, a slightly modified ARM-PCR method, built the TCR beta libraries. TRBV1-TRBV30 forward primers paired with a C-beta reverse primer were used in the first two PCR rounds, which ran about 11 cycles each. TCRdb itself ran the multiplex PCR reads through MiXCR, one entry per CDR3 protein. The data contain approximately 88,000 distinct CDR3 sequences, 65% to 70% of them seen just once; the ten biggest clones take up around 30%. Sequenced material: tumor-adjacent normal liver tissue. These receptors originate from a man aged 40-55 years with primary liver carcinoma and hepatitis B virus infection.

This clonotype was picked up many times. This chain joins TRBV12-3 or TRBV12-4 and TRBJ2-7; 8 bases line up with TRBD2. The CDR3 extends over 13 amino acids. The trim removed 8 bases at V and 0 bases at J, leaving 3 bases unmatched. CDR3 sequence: CASGLADSYEQYF. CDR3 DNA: TGTGCCAGCGGACTAGCAGACTCCTACGAGCAGTACTTC.

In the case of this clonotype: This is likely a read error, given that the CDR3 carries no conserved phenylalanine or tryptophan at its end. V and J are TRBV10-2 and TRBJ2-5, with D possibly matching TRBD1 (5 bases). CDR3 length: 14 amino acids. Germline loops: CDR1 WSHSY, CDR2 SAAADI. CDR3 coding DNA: TGCGCCAGCAGTGAGGCAGGGAACCAAGAGACACAGTACTCC. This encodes CASSEAGNQETQYS.

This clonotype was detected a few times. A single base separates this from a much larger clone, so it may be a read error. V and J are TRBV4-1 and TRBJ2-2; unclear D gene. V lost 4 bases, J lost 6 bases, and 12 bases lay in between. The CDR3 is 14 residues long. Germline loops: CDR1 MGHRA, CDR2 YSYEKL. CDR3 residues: CASSPSTVAGELFF. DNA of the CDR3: TGCGCCAGCAGCCCCTCCACCGTGGCCGGGGAGCTGTTTTTT.

Here the CDR3 DNA reads TGTGCCAGCAGCAGACTTGTGAGGGATACGCAGTATTTT. This gives the protein CASSRLVRDTQYF. The chain joins TRBV11-1 to TRBJ2-3; unclear D gene. Per the germline V gene, CDR1 is SGHAT and CDR2 is FQDESV (reference sequence). The germline V and J ends were trimmed by 5 bases and 6 bases, with 12 bases remaining between them. This CDR3 spans 13 amino acids.

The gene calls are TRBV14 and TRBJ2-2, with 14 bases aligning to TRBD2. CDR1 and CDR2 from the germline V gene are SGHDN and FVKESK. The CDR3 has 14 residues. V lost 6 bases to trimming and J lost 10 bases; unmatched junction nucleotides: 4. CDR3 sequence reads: CASRGGLAGVELFF. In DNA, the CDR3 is TGTGCCAGCAGAGGGGGACTAGCGGGAGTGGAGCTGTTTTTT.

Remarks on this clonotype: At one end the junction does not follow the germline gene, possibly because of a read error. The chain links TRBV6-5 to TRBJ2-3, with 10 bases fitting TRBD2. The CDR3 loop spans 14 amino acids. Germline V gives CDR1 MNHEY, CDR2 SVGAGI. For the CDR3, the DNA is TGTGCCGGCAGTCAACTAGCGGGATCAGATACGCACTATTTT. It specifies CAGSQLAGSDTHYF.

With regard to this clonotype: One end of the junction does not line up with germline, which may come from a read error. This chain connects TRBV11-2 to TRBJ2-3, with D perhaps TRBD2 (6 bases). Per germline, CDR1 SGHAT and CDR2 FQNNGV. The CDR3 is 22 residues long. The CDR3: CASYLGGGSFNVASSSTDTQYF. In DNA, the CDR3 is TGTGCCAGCTATTTGGGAGGTGGCAGCTTCAATGTGGCGTCGTCTAGCACAGATACGCAATATTTT. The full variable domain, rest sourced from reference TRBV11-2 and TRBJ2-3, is EAGVAQSPRYKIIEKRQSVAFWCNPISGHATLYWYQQILGQGPKLLIQFQNNGVVDDSQLPKDRFSAERLKGVDSTLKIQPAKLEDSAVYLCASYLGGGSFNVASSSTDTQYFGPGTRLTVL.

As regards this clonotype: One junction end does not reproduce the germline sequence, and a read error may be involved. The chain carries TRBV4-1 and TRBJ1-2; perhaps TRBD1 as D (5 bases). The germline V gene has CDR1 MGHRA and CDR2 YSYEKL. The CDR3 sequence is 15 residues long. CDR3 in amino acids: CAGSQITGANHGYTF. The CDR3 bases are TGCGCCGGCAGCCAAATAACAGGAGCTAACCATGGCTACACCTTC.

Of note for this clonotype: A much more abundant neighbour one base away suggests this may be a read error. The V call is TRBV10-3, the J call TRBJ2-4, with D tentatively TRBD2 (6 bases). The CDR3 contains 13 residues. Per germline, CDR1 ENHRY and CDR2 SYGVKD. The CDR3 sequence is CASGTPTKNIPYF. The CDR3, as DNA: TGTGCCAGCGGGACCCCAACCAAAAACATTCCGTACTTC.

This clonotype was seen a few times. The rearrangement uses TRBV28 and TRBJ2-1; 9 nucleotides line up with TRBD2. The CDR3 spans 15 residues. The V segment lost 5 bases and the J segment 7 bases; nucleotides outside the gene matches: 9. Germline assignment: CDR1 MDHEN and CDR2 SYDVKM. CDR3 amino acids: CASSTIAGAANEQFF. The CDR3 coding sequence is TGTGCCAGCAGTACAATAGCGGGAGCAGCGAATGAGCAGTTCTTC. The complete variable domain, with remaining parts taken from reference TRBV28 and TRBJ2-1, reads DVKVTQSSRYLVKRTGEKVFLECVQDMDHENMFWYRQDPGLGLRLIYFSYDVKMKEKGDIPEGYSVSREKKERFSLILESASTNQTSMYLCASSTIAGAANEQFFGPGTRLTVL.

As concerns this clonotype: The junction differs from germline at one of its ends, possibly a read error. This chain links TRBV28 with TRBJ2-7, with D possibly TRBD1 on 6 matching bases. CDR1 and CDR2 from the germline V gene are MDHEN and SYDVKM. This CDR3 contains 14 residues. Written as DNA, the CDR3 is TGTGCTAGCAGTTTAAGACAGGTGGGCTACGAGCAGTACTTC. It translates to CASSLRQVGYEQYF.

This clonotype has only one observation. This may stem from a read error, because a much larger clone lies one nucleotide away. CDR3 region: CASSLSERSYNEQFF. CDR3 DNA sequence: TGTGCCAGCAGCCTTAGCGAGAGGTCCTACAATGAGCAGTTCTTC. The chain joins TRBV6-2 or TRBV6-3 to TRBJ2-1, with D possibly matching TRBD2 (5 bases). Trimming cost V 6 bases and J 1 base, with 13 bases left between them. This CDR3 has 15 residues. The germline gives CDR1 MNHEY, CDR2 SVGEGT.

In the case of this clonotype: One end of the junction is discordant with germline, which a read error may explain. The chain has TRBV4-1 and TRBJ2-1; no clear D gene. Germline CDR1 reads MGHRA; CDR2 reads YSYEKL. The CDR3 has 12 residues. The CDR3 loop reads CASSQGRNEQFF. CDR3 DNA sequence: TGCGCCAGTAGCCAAGGAAGGAACGAGCAGTTCTTC.

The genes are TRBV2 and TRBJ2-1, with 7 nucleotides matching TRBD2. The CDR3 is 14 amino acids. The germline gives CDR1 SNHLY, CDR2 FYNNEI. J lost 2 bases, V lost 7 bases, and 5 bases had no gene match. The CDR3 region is CASTRERTYNEQFF. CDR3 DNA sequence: TGTGCCAGCACGCGGGAGAGGACCTACAATGAGCAGTTCTTC.

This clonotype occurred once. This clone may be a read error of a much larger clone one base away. This chain's CDR3 is CASSGQKSKKIQYF. CDR3 nucleotide sequence: TGTGCCAGCAGCGGTCAGAAGTCCAAAAAGATTCAGTACTTC. The chain is built from TRBV7-8 and TRBJ2-4; unclear D gene. CDR3 length: 14 amino acids. Germline V gene data show CDR1 as SGHVS and CDR2 as FQNEAQ.

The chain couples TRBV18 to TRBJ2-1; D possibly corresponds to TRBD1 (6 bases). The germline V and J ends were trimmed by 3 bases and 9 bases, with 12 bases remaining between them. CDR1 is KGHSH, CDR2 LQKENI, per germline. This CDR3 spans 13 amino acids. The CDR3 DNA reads TGTGCCAGCTCACCCTCTAGGACAGCTGAGCAGTTCTTC. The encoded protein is CASSPSRTAEQFF.

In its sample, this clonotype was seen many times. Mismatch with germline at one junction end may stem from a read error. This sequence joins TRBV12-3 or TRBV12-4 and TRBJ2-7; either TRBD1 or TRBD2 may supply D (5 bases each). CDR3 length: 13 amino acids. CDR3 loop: CASSRDGSYEQYF. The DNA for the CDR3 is TGCGCCAGCTCCCGGGACGGGTCCTACGAGCAGTACTTC.

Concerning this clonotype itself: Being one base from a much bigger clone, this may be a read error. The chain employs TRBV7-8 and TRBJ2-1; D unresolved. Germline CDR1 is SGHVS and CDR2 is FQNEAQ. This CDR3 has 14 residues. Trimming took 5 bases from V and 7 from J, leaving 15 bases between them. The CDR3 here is CASSPRQSENEQFF. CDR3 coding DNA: TGTGCCAGCAGCCCTCGTCAAAGCGAGAATGAGCAGTTCTTC.

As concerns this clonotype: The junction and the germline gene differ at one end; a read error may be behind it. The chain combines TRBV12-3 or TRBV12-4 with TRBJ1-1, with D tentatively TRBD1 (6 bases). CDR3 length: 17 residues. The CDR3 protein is CASSPRRGSRYDIEAFF. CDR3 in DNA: TGTGCCAGCAGCCCCCGCAGGGGTAGTAGGTACGACATTGAAGCCTTCTTT.

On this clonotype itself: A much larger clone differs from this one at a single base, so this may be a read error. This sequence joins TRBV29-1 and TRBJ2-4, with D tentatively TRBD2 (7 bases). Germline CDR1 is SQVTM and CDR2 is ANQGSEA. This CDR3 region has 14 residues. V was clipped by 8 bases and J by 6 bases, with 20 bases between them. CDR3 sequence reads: CSTVRGGPGNIQYF. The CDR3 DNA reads TGCAGCACTGTCAGGGGAGGGCCTGGAAACATTCAGTACTTC.

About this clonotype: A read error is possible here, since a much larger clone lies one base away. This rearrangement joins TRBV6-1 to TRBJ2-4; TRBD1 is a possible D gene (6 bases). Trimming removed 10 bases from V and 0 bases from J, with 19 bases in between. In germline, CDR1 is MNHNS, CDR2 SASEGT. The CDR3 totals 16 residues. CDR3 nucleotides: TGTGCCAACAGGGTTAATGACAATCTAGCCAAAAACATTCAGTACTTC. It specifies CANRVNDNLAKNIQYF.

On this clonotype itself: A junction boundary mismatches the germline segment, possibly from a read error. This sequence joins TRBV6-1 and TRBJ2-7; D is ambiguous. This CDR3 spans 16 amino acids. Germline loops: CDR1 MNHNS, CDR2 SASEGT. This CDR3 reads CASSEGQAGPSHEQYF. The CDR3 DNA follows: TGTGCCAGCAGCGAAGGCCAAGCAGGCCCCTCCCACGAGCAGTATTTC.

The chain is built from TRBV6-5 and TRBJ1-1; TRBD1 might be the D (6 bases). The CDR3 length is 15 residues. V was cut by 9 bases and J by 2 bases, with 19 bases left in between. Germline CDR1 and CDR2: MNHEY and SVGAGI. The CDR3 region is CASRGIGLGNTEAFF. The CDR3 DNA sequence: TGTGCCAGTAGGGGGATAGGTCTGGGAAACACTGAAGCTTTCTTT.

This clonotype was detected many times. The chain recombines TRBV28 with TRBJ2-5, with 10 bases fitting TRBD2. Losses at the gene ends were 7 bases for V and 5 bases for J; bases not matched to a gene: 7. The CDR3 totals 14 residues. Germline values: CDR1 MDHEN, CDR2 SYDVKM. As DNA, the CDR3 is TGTGCCAGCACTAGCGGGGGTCAAGAGGAGACCCAGTACTTC. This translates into CASTSGGQEETQYF.

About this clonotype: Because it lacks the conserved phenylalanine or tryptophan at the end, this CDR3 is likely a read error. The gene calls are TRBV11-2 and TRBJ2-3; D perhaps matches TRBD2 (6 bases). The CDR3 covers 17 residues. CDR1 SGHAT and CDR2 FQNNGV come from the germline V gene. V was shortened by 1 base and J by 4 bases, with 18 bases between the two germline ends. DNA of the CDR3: TGTGCCAGCAGCTTAGTTTCAGGCGACCCTAGCGCAGATACGCAGTATTCT. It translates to CASSLVSGDPSADTQYS.

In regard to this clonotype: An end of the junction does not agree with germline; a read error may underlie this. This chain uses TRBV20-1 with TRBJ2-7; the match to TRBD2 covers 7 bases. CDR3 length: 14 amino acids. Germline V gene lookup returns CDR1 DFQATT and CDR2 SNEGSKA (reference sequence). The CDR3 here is CSAPKEERGYEQYF. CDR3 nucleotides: TGCAGTGCCCCAAAGGAGGAGCGGGGCTACGAGCAGTATTTC.

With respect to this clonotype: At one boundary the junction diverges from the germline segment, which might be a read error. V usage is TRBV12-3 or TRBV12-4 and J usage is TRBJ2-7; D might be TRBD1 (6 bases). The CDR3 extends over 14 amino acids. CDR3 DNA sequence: TGTACCAGCAGTACCCAAAAGGGGGCCTACGAGCAGTACTTC. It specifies CTSSTQKGAYEQYF.